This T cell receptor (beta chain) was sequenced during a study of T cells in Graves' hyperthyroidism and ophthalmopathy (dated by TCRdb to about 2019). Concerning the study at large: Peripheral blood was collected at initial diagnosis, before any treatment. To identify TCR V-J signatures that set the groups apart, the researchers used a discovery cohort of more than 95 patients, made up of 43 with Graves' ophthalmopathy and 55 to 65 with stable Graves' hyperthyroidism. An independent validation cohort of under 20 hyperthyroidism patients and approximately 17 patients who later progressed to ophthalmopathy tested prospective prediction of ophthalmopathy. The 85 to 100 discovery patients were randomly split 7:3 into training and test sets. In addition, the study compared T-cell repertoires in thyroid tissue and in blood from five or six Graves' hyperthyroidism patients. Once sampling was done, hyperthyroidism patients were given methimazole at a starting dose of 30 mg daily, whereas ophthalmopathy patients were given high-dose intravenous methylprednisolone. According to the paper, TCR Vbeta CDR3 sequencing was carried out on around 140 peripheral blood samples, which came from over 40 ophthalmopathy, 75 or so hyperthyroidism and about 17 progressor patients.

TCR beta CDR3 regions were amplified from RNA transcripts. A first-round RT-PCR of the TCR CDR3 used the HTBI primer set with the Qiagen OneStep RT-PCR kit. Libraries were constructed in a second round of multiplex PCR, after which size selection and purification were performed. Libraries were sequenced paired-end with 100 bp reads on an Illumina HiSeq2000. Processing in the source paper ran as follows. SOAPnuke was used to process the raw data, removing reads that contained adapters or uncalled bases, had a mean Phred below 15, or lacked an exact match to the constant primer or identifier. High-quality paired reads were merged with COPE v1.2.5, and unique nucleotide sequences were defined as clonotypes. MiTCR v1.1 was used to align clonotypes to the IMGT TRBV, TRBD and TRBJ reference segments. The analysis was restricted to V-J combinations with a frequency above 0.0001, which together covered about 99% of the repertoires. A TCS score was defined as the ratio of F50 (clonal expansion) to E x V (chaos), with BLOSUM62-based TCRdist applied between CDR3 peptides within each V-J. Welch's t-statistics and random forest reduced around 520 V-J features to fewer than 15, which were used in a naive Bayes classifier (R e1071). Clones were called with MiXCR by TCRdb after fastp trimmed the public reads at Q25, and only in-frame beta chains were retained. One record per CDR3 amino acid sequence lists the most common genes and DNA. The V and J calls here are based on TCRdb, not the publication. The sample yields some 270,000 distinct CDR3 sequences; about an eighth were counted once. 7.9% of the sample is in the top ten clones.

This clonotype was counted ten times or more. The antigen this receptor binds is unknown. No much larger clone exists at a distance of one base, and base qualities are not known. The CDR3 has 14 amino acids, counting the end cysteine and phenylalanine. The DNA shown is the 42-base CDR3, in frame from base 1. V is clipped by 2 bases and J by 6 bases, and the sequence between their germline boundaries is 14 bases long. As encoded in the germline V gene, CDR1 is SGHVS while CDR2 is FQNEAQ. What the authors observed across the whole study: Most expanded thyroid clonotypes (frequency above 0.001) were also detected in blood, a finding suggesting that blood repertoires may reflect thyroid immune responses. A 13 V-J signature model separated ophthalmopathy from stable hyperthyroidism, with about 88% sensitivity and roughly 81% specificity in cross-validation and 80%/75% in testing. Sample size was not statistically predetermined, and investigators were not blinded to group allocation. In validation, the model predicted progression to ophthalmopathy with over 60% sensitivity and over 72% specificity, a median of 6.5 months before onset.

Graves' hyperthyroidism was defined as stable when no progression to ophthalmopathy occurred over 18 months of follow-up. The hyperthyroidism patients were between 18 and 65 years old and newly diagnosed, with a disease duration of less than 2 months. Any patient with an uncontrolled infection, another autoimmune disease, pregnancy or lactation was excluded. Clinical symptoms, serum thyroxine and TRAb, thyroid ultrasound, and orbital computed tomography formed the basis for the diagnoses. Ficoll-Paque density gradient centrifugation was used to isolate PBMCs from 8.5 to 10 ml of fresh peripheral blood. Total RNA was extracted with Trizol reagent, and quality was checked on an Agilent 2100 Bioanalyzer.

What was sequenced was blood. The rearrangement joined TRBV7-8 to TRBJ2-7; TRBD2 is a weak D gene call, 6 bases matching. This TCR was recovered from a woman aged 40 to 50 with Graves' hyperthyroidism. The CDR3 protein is CASSLLRLVAEQYF. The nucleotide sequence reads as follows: TGTGCCAGCAGCTTATTACGACTAGTGGCCGAGCAGTACTTC.